This TCR beta chain was obtained from a study of CD8+ T cells in alopecia areata. Study findings and constraints: Scalp sample sequencing also detects resident alphabeta T cells of normal skin. Compared with normal scalp, lesional scalp had higher clonality and more expanded CD8+ clones.

Investigators isolated RNA and reverse transcribed it into cDNA to act as the sequencing template. Using immunoSEQ multiplex PCR, the repertoire was profiled, and TCRdb retains in-frame clones only, with some absent. The sample shows around 120,000 clones, roughly 63% of them seen only once. In the case of this clone: What it binds is not known.

V lost 3 bases to trimming and J lost 10 bases, with 7 bases between them. Germline V gene lookup returns CDR1 MNHEY and CDR2 SVGAGI. The CDR3 spans 11 residues. Treatment described: oral pan-JAK inhibitor, 5-10 mg twice daily. V usage is TRBV6-5 and J usage is TRBJ2-1; D is uncertain. This TCR was sampled from a human donor with alopecia areata. The sample consisted of CD8+ T cells sorted from blood, taken at week 4, from a patient treated with tofacitinib. CDR3 residues: CASSYGEEQFF. The CDR3 DNA reads TGTGCCAGCAGTTATGGTGAAGAGCAGTTCTTC.